Below are 25 T cell receptor beta chains sequenced from a single sample in a study of PD-L1 blockade in urothelial cancer. Indicated time point: pretreatment peripheral blood. The protocol was immunoSEQ multiplex PCR, while the TCRdb copy is restricted to in-frame clones and leaves out a portion. This sample has tens of thousands of clones, with roughly nine tenths found just once. The material sequenced was PBMCs, taken around atezolizumab (anti-PD-L1) treatment. The receptors stem from a woman aged 55-70 years with urothelial cancer.

This clone was seen only once. This chain links TRBV28 with TRBJ2-5, with D perhaps matching TRBD1 (5 bases). The ends were cut back, 1 base at V and 0 bases at J, with 15 bases in the middle. The CDR3 spans 17 residues. Germline V lookup: CDR1 MDHEN, CDR2 SYDVKM. The chain's CDR3 is CASSLSPGRLDQETQYF. In DNA form, the CDR3 reads TGTGCCAGCAGTTTATCCCCAGGGCGATTGGACCAAGAGACCCAGTACTTC.

The chain is built from TRBV7-2 and TRBJ2-7, with D possibly TRBD1 on 6 matching bases. Germline V lookup: CDR1 SGHTA, CDR2 FQGNSA. V lost 5 bases, J lost 2 bases, and 19 bases lay in between. The CDR3 spans 16 residues. The CDR3 region has the DNA TGTGCCAGCAGCCCACAACCGGGAACAGGGACCTACGAGCAGTACTTC. This encodes CASSPQPGTGTYEQYF.

This clone was picked up a small number of times. The chain carries TRBV27 and TRBJ1-1, with 10 nucleotides matching TRBD1. CDR3 length: 17 residues. Germline V gene data show CDR1 as MNHEY and CDR2 as SMNVEV (reference sequence). V trimming: 4 bases; J trimming: 1 base; junction bases outside the gene matches: 9. CDR3 residues: CASSYRGGDRGNTEAFF. CDR3 DNA sequence: TGTGCCAGCAGTTATAGGGGTGGGGACAGGGGGAACACTGAAGCTTTCTTT.

The chain recombines TRBV11-1 with TRBJ2-7; 7 bases are shared with TRBD2. Germline loops: CDR1 SGHAT, CDR2 FQDESV (reference sequence). The length of the CDR3 is 15 residues. With 2 bases clipped from V and 6 bases from J, the junction kept 10 bases outside the gene matches. CDR3 nucleotide sequence: TGTGCCAGCAGCTTAAGATTAGCGGGTGTGAGCGAGCAGTACTTC. It is translated as CASSLRLAGVSEQYF.

This chain's CDR3 is CASSISGAGATDTQYF. Written as DNA, the CDR3 is TGTGCCAGTAGTATCTCGGGCGCAGGGGCCACAGATACGCAGTATTTT. The chain uses TRBV19 and TRBJ2-3; perhaps TRBD1 as D (6 bases). CDR1 and CDR2 (germline): LNHDA, SQIVND (reference sequence). The ends were cut back, 3 bases at V and 2 bases at J, with 15 bases in the middle. The CDR3 totals 16 residues. The entire variable domain, with the rest obtained from reference TRBV19 and TRBJ2-3, is as follows: DGGITQSPKYLFRKEGQNVTLSCEQNLNHDAMYWYRQDPGQGLRLIYYSQIVNDFQKGDIAEGYSVSREKKESFPLTVTSAQKNPTAFYLCASSISGAGATDTQYFGPGTRLTVL.

This clone was observed a single time. The rearrangement links TRBV18 to TRBJ2-7; D call uncertain. V lost 2 bases and J 6 bases, leaving 14 bases between the germline ends. CDR3 size: 14 residues. The germline gives CDR1 KGHSH, CDR2 LQKENI. The CDR3, as DNA: TGTGCCAGCTCACCAGGAGAACCCCGGCTCGAGCAGTACTTC. Its translation: CASSPGEPRLEQYF.

The chain is built from TRBV7-8 and TRBJ2-7; tentatively, D is TRBD2 (5 bases). With 1 base removed from V and 4 bases from J, the gap between germline ends came to 14 bases. CDR3 size: 15 residues. Germline-derived CDR1 and CDR2 are SGHVS and FQNEAQ. The CDR3 sequence is CASSLGWGAKYEQYF. In DNA form, the CDR3 reads TGTGCCAGCAGCTTAGGATGGGGAGCCAAGTACGAGCAGTACTTC.

As DNA, the CDR3 is TGCGCCAGCAGTCAATCCCCGGGACACCCATCCTACAATGAGCAGTTCTTC. Translation: CASSQSPGHPSYNEQFF. The chain links TRBV23-1 to TRBJ2-1; possibly TRBD1 for D (6 bases). TRBV23-1 is labeled an ORF, and its function is uncertain. With 0 bases removed from V and 1 base from J, the gap between germline ends came to 13 bases. The CDR3 consists of 17 residues.

The rearrangement links TRBV5-4 to TRBJ2-1, with D possibly being TRBD1 (5 bases). The CDR3 is made up of 14 amino acids. Trimming stripped 9 bases from V and 6 bases from J, with 19 bases between. CDR1 SGHNT and CDR2 YYREEE come from the germline V gene (reference sequence). CDR3: CAIHPRGRSNEQFF. In DNA, the CDR3 is TGTGCCATCCACCCAAGGGGCAGGAGCAATGAGCAGTTCTTC.

J is TRBJ2-1 and V is TRBV5-4, with D possibly matching TRBD1 (6 bases). Trimming removed 5 bases from V and 4 bases from J, with 16 bases in between. Germline-derived CDR1 and CDR2 are SGHNT and YYREEE (reference sequence). The CDR3 totals 15 residues. In DNA, the CDR3 is TGTGCCAGCAGACAAGGACAGCTAGCATACAATGAGCAGTTCTTC. Translating gives CASRQGQLAYNEQFF.

The chain has TRBV6-5 and TRBJ1-2; D is perhaps TRBD1 (6 bases). The CDR3 loop spans 14 amino acids. Trimming took 5 bases from V and 7 from J, leaving 17 bases between them. Looked up from germline, CDR1 is MNHEY and CDR2 is SVGAGI. The chain's CDR3 is CASSGREGVGGYTF. The CDR3 bases are TGTGCCAGCAGTGGTCGCGAGGGGGTGGGTGGCTACACCTTC.

The chain is built from TRBV4-3 and TRBJ2-3, with D unresolved. Germline CDR1 and CDR2: LGHNA and YSLEER. Trimming left V 4 bases short and J 5 bases short, with 16 bases between. CDR3 size: 15 residues. The CDR3 sequence: CASSPSSSARDTQYF. The DNA for the CDR3 is TGCGCCAGCAGCCCCTCGTCTAGTGCAAGAGATACGCAGTATTTT.

The chain couples TRBV7-7 to TRBJ2-3, with 9 bases identical to TRBD1. Germline-derived CDR1 and CDR2 are SSHAT and FNYEAQ (reference sequence). V trimming: 0 bases; J trimming: 1 base; junction bases outside the gene matches: 5. The CDR3 consists of 17 residues. CDR3 sequence: CASSLASTGGGTDTQYF. CDR3 nucleotides: TGTGCCAGCAGCTTAGCCTCGACAGGGGGAGGCACAGATACGCAGTATTTT. Full variable domain (remainder filled in from reference TRBV7-7 and TRBJ2-3): GAGVSQSPRYKVTKRGQDVTLRCDPISSHATLYWYQQALGQGPEFLTYFNYEAQPDKSGLPSDRFSAERPEGSISTLTIQRTEQRDSAMYRCASSLASTGGGTDTQYFGPGTRLTVL.

The chain's CDR3 is CASSQSLQTGGNTIYF. The CDR3 nucleotides are TGCGCCAGCAGCCAATCCCTTCAGACAGGGGGAAACACCATATATTTT. The V and J genes are TRBV4-3 and TRBJ1-3; the match to TRBD1 covers 7 bases. The junction had 8 bases not matched to a gene; V was cut back by 2 bases and J by 4 bases. This CDR3 spans 16 amino acids. CDR1 is LGHNA, CDR2 YSLEER, per germline.

The chain recombines TRBV18 with TRBJ2-4; 10 nucleotides align to TRBD1. The CDR3 extends over 15 amino acids. With V trimmed by 4 bases and J by 5 bases, 5 bases remained unmatched. From germline, CDR1 is KGHSH and CDR2 LQKENI. This chain's CDR3 is CASSRTGTGENIQYF. DNA of the CDR3: TGTGCCAGCTCACGAACCGGGACAGGGGAAAACATTCAGTACTTC.

The chain carries TRBV7-8 and TRBJ1-5; 7 bases map to TRBD1. This CDR3 spans 16 amino acids. J lost 3 bases, V lost 4 bases, and 9 bases had no gene match. Per the germline V gene, CDR1 is SGHVS and CDR2 is FQNEAQ. The CDR3 nucleotides read TGTGCCAGCAGCTCCACGGGACAGCTAACCAATCAGCCCCAGCATTTT. It codes for CASSSTGQLTNQPQHF.

The sample holds one count of this clone. The chain carries TRBV18 and TRBJ1-2, with unresolved D. CDR1 and CDR2 (germline): KGHSH, LQKENI. Deletions cut 4 bases from V and 8 bases from J, with 17 bases between. The CDR3 contains 14 residues. CDR3 residues: CASSQMAGLVGYTF. The CDR3 region has the DNA TGTGCCAGCTCACAAATGGCAGGCCTTGTCGGCTACACCTTC.

The chain carries TRBV7-8 and TRBJ2-7; the match to TRBD1 covers 10 bases. CDR3 length equals 17 residues. The ends lost 1 base at V and 3 bases at J; junction bases unmatched: 9. Germline CDR1 SGHVS, CDR2 FQNEAQ. The CDR3 loop reads CASSLGLGGQGGYEQYF. CDR3 DNA: TGTGCCAGCAGCTTAGGATTGGGAGGACAGGGGGGCTACGAGCAGTACTTC.

The chain employs TRBV6-5 and TRBJ1-5; D perhaps matches TRBD1 (5 bases). V was trimmed by 2 bases and J by 6 bases, leaving 14 bases between them. CDR1 is MNHEY and CDR2 is SVGAGI in the germline V gene. This CDR3 region has 15 residues. CDR3 sequence (DNA): TGTGCCAGCAGTTACGGGGGGGGGAGAAGTCAGCCCCAGCATTTT. Protein sequence: CASSYGGGRSQPQHF.

This sequence joins TRBV4-1 and TRBJ2-7; TRBD1 agrees at 8 bases. Germline-derived CDR1 and CDR2 are MGHRA and YSYEKL. This CDR3 contains 14 residues. Losses at the gene ends were 4 bases for V and 6 bases for J; bases not matched to a gene: 8. This chain's CDR3 is CASSLTWTGREQYF. CDR3 in DNA: TGCGCCAGCAGCCTTACCTGGACAGGGCGCGAGCAGTACTTC.

This clone turned up a few times. V usage is TRBV19 and J usage is TRBJ2-1; D is possibly TRBD1 (6 bases). Germline V gene lookup returns CDR1 LNHDA and CDR2 SQIVND (reference sequence). The CDR3 has 15 residues. Trimming took off 7 bases at V and 6 bases at J, with 19 bases between the two ends. Written as DNA, the CDR3 is TGTGCCAGTACCTTAGATCGAGGGGACATCAATGAGCAGTTCTTC. It codes for CASTLDRGDINEQFF.

The genes are TRBV2 and TRBJ2-7; possibly TRBD1 for D (5 bases). Germline V gene sequence: CDR1 SNHLY, CDR2 FYNNEI. Trimming took 4 bases from V and 3 from J, leaving 10 bases between them. This CDR3 contains 13 residues. The CDR3 region is CASSVGQGYEQYF. CDR3 nucleotide sequence: TGTGCCAGCAGTGTAGGGCAGGGCTACGAGCAGTACTTC.

The rearrangement joins TRBV5-1 to TRBJ2-7, with 8 bases lining up with TRBD1. CDR1 is SGHRS, CDR2 YFSETQ, per germline. This CDR3 has 16 amino acids. J lost 4 bases, V lost 0 bases, and 9 bases had no gene match. Written as DNA, the CDR3 is TGCGCCAGCAGCTTGGTGGGCGGACAGGGAAGGTACGAGCAGTACTTC. It yields the protein CASSLVGGQGRYEQYF.

This chain links TRBV29-1 with TRBJ2-7; 10 bases match TRBD2. After removal of 7 bases from V and 3 bases from J, the junction contained 18 bases not matched to a gene. CDR1 SQVTM and CDR2 ANQGSEA come from the germline V gene. The CDR3 sequence is 17 residues long. CDR3 DNA: TGCAGCGATGACAGACTAGCGGGCCACAGGGAACTCTACGAGCAGTACTTC. The encoded protein is CSDDRLAGHRELYEQYF.

This chain links TRBV7-9 with TRBJ2-7; a possible D gene is TRBD1 (5 bases). Germline CDR1 is SEHNR and CDR2 is FQNEAQ (reference sequence). There are 14 residues in the CDR3. Trimming took off 1 base at V and 0 bases at J, with 7 bases between the two ends. The DNA for the CDR3 is TGTGCCAGCAGCTTAGGACAGTACTCCTACGAGCAGTACTTC. Protein product: CASSLGQYSYEQYF.